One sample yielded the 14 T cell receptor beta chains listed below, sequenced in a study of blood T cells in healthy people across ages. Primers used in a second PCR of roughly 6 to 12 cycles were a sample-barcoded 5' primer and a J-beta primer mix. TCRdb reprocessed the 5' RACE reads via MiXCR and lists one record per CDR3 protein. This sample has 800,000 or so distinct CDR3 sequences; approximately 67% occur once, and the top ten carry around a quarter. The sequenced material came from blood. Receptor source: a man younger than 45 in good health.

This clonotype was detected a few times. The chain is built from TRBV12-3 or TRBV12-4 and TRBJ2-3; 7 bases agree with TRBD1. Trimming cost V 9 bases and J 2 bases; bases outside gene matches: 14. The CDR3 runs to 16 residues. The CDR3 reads CASSSGQSAFTDTQYF. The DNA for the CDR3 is TGTGCCAGTAGCTCGGGACAGTCTGCATTCACAGATACGCAGTATTTT.

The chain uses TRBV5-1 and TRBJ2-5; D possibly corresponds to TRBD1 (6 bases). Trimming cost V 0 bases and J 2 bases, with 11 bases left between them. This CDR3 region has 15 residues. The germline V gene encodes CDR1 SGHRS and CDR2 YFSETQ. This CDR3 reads CASSLARGRQETQYF. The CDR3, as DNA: TGCGCCAGCAGCTTGGCCAGGGGTAGGCAAGAGACCCAGTACTTC.

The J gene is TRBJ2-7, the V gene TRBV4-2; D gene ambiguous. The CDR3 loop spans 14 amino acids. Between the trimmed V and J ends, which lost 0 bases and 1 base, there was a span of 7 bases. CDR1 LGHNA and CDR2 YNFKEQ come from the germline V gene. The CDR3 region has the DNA TGTGCCAGCAGCCAAGACGGCCGATCCTACGAGCAGTACTTC. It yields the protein CASSQDGRSYEQYF.

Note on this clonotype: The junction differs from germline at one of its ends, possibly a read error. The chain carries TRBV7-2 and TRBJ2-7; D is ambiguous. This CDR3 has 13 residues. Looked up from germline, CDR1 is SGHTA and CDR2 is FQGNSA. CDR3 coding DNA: TGTGCCAGCAGCTCCGGCGCGTCCTACGAGCGGTACTTC. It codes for CASSSGASYERYF.

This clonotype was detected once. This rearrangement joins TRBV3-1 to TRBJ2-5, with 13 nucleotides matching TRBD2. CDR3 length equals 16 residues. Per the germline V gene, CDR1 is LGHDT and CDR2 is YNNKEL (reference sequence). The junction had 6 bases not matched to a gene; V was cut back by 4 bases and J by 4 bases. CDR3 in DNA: TGTGCCAGCAGCCGCGGACTAGCGGGGGAGGGAGAGACCCAGTACTTC. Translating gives CASSRGLAGEGETQYF.

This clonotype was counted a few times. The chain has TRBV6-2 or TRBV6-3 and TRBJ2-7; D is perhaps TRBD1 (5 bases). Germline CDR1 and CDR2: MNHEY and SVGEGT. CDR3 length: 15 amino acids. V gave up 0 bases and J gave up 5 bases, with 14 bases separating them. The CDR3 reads CASSYSQGEVHEQYF. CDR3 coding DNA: TGTGCCAGCAGTTACTCGCAGGGTGAAGTCCACGAGCAGTACTTC.

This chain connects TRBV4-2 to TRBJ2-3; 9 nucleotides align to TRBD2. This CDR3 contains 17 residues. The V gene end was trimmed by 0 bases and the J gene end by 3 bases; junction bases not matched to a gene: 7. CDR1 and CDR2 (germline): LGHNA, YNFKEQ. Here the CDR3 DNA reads TGTGCCAGCAGCCAAGATCAGGGCGGGGGGGCGACAGATACGCAGTATTTT. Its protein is CASSQDQGGGATDTQYF.

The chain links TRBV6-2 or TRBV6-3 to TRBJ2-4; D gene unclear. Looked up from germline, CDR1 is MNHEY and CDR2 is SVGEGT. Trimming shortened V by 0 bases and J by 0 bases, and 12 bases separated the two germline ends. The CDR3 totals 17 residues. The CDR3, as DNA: TGTGCCAGCAGTTACTCTCTAGGCTCTCTAGCCAAAAACATTCAGTACTTC. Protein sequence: CASSYSLGSLAKNIQYF.

The CDR3 DNA reads as TGTGCCAGCAGTTTTTTAGACAGGCTGAATGGCTACACCTTC. Encoded protein: CASSFLDRLNGYTF. The chain uses TRBV12-3 or TRBV12-4 and TRBJ1-2; a weak D match, TRBD1 (6 bases). Trimming removed 3 bases at V and 6 bases at J, with 14 bases between. This CDR3 is built from 14 residues.

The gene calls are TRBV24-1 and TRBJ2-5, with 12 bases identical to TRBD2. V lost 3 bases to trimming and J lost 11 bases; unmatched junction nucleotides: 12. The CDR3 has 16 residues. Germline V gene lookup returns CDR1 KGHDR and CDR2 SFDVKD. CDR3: CATSDPGLAGHNEQYF. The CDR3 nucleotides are TGTGCCACCAGTGATCCGGGACTAGCGGGCCACAATGAGCAGTACTTC.

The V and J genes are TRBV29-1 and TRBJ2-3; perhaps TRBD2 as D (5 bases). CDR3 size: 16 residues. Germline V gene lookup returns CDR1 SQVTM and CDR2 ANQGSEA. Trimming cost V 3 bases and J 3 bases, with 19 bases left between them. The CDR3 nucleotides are TGCAGCGTTGAGGTGGGGTTCGGTTCGGGAACAGATACGCAGTATTTT. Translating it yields CSVEVGFGSGTDTQYF.

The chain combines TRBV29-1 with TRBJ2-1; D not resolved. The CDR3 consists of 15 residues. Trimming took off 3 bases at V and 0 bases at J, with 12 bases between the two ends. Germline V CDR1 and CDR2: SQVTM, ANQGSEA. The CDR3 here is CSVETGRTSYNEQFF. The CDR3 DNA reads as TGCAGCGTTGAGACGGGCAGAACCTCCTACAATGAGCAGTTCTTC.

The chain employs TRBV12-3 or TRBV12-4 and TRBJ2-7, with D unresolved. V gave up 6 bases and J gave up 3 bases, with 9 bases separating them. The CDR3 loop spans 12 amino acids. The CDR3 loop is CASSMNSYEQYF. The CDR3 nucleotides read TGTGCCAGCAGCATGAACAGCTACGAGCAGTACTTC.

The CDR3 loop reads CARRTGGCASTDTQYF. CDR3 nucleotide sequence: TGTGCCCGTCGGACAGGGGGCTGTGCTAGCACAGATACGCAGTATTTT. The chain couples TRBV27 to TRBJ2-3; the match to TRBD1 covers 11 bases. The V gene end was trimmed by 11 bases and the J gene end by 0 bases; junction bases not matched to a gene: 10. In germline, CDR1 is MNHEY, CDR2 SMNVEV (reference sequence). This CDR3 is built from 16 residues.